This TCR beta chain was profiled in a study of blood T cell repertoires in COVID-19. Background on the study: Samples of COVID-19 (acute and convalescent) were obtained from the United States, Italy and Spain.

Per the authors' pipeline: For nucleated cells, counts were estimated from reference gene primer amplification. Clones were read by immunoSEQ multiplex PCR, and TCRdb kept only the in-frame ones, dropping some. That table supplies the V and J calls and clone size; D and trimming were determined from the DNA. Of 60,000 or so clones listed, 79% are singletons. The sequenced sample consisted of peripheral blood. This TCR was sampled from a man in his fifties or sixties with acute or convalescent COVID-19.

For the CDR3, the DNA is TGCGCCAGCAGCTTGACAGTTACCCCAGATACGCAGTATTTT. Translating gives CASSLTVTPDTQYF. The V gene is TRBV5-1, the J gene TRBJ2-3, with no clear D. Germline CDR1 and CDR2: SGHRS and YFSETQ. The CDR3 length is 14 residues. Trimming took 1 base from V and 4 from J, leaving 10 bases between them.